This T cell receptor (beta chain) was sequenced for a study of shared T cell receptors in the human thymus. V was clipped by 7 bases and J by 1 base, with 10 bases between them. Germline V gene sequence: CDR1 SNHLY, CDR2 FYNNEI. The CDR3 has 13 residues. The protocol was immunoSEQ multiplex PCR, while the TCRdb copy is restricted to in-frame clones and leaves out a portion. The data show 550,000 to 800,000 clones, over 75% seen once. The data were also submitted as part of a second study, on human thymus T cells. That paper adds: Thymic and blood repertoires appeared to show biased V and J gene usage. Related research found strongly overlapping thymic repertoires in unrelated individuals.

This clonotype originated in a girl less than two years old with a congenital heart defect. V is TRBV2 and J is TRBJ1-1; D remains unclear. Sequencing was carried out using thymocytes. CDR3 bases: TGTGCCAGCAAGGTAACAGCGAACACTGAAGCTTTCTTT. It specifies CASKVTANTEAFF. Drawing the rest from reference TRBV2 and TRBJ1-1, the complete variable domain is EPEVTQTPSHQVTQMGQEVILRCVPISNHLYFYWYRQILGQKVEFLVSFYNNEISEKSEIFDDQFSVERPDGSNFTLKIRSTKLEDSAMYFCASKVTANTEAFFGQGTRLTVV.